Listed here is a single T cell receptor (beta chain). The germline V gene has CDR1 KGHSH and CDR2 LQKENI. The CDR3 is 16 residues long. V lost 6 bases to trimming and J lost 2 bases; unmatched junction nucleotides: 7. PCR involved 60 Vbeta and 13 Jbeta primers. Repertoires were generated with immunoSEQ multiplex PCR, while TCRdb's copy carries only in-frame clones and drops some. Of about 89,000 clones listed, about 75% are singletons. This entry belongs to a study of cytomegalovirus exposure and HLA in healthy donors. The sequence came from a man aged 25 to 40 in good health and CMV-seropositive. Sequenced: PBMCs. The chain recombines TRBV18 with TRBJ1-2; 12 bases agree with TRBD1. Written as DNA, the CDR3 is TGTGCCAGCTCCTCGGGACAGGGGGCCATAAACTATGGCTACACCTTC. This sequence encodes CASSSGQGAINYGYTF.